This TCR beta chain was sequenced for a study of T cells in Graves' hyperthyroidism and ophthalmopathy. A few counts support this clonotype. What it recognizes is unknown. Subjects aged 18 to 65 presented with newly diagnosed hyperthyroidism of less than 2 months' duration. Researchers barred patients who had uncontrolled infection, other autoimmune disease, pregnancy or lactation. Germline loops: CDR1 SGHVS, CDR2 FNYEAQ. V was cut by 4 bases and J by 3 bases, with 10 bases left in between. The CDR3 spans 14 residues. Regarding the study as a whole: Before onset, by a median of approximately 6.8 months, the model predicted ophthalmopathy.

RNA transcripts provided the source from which TCR beta CDR3 regions were amplified. The HTBI primer set served for first-round RT-PCR of the TCR CDR3. One entry per CDR3 protein, called by TCRdb with MiXCR from the multiplex PCR reads. The table has around 700,000 distinct CDR3 sequences, around 19% seen once. Sequencing input: blood. The clonotype originates from a woman between 45 and 65 years old with Graves' hyperthyroidism that later progressed to Graves' ophthalmopathy. The chain carries TRBV7-6 and TRBJ1-5, with TRBD1 as a possible D gene (5 bases). CDR3 nucleotide sequence: TGTGCCAGCAGCTCGGGACTGGACAATCAGCCCCAGCATTTT. It is translated as CASSSGLDNQPQHF.